This T cell receptor beta chain was retrieved from a study of technical replicates of blood from a handful of donors. The germline V gene encodes CDR1 SNHLY and CDR2 FYNNEI. V was trimmed by 6 bases and J by 1 base, leaving 17 bases between them. This CDR3 is built from 16 residues. TCRdb's table, derived via immunoSEQ multiplex PCR, lists solely in-frame clones and lacks some. The table records 80,000 to 100,000 clones, approximately 96% of them present only once. This TCR derives from a human donor in good health. V and J are TRBV2 and TRBJ2-3; D is perhaps TRBD2 (5 bases). Sequenced sample: T cells isolated from PBMCs. The CDR3 DNA is TGTGCCAGCAGGGCGATAGAGCGGCTACGCACAGATACGCAGTATTTT. Its protein is CASRAIERLRTDTQYF.